This T cell receptor beta chain comes out of a study of cytomegalovirus exposure and HLA in healthy donors. Across the whole study: One earlier analysis, a look at 150 million to 200 million T cells, found roughly 110 million unique TCR beta sequences. Study-wide results and limits: More clonal expansion characterized HLA-associated TCR beta chains than equally common others in a later analysis. Previously analyzed data showed that most TCR beta V segments were productive at a frequency of about 90% or about 30%. The study labeled 150 or so TCR beta chains cytomegalovirus-associated.

Germline CDR1 and CDR2: LGHNA and YNFKEQ. V trimming: 3 bases; J trimming: 4 bases; junction bases outside the gene matches: 9. The CDR3 is made up of 16 amino acids. As for this clone: Its antigen is not identified.

Use of 60 Vbeta and 13 Jbeta primers characterized the PCR. Libraries were prepared by immunoSEQ multiplex PCR; TCRdb keeps only in-frame clonotypes and omits some of them. Of about 150,000 clones detected, approximately 86% appear once; the ten largest clones hold under 2.5%. The rearrangement links TRBV4-2 to TRBJ1-5; 7 bases agree with TRBD1. What was sequenced was PBMCs. The origin of this receptor is a woman in her late teens or twenties in good health and CMV-seronegative. DNA for the CDR3: TGTGCCAGCAGCCAGGAACTGGGACAGCGAAATCAGCCCCAGCATTTT. It is translated as CASSQELGQRNQPQHF.